This TCR beta chain was sequenced during a study of cytomegalovirus exposure and HLA in healthy donors. The CDR3 loop spans 15 amino acids. Germline V gene data show CDR1 as SGHDN and CDR2 as FVKESK. J lost 4 bases, V lost 1 base, and 4 bases had no gene match. Generated by immunoSEQ multiplex PCR, the TCRdb table keeps only in-frame clones and is missing some. The sample has around 300,000 clones, approximately 83% seen once; the top ten hold approximately 1%. The source material was PBMCs. The chain recombines TRBV14 with TRBJ2-7; 10 bases are shared with TRBD2. This clonotype originated in a woman aged 18-29 years in good health and CMV-seronegative. The CDR3 DNA sequence: TGTGCCAGCAGCCAAGGGCTAGCGGGAGTTTACGAGCAGTACTTC. Its protein is CASSQGLAGVYEQYF.